This TCR beta chain is from a study of molecular identifiers for immune sequencing clone quantification. Study outcomes and limitations: Detectable among 800,000 to 1,000,000 naive cells, according to reports, was Jurkat TCR RNA spiked in from one cell.

Using 10%, 30% or 50% RNA, naive CD8 libraries were derived from around 20,000 to 1,000,000 sorted cells. The sorting of naive CD8 T cells used the CD8+CD4-CCR7+CD45RA+ phenotype. For bulk TCR libraries, previously described methods and listed TCR primers were used. MiXCR, applied by TCRdb to the PCR reads, yields one record per CDR3 protein. This table holds about half a million distinct CDR3 sequences, around 25% found once. This clonotype was seen ten or more times. No antigen is known for it. What was sequenced was naive CD8+ T cells from blood, with Jurkat cell RNA spiked in. Subset in this sample: FACS-sorted CD8+CD4-CCR7+CD45RA+ naive T cells. The TCR comes from a human donor in good health. Some libraries in this study had Jurkat cell RNA spiked in.

The CDR3 DNA follows: TGTGCCAGCAGCCAGGATCCTAGCGGGGGCCTCCACCAAGAGACCCAGTACTTC. This encodes CASSQDPSGGLHQETQYF. This rearrangement joins TRBV5-4 to TRBJ2-5; 10 bases map to TRBD2. CDR1 SGHNT and CDR2 YYREEE come from the germline V gene (reference sequence). The CDR3 loop spans 18 amino acids. Trimming cost V 4 bases and J 0 bases; bases outside gene matches: 12.